The 7 T cell receptor beta chains below come from one sample, sequenced in a study of metastatic and nonmetastatic thyroid tumors. The entire patient cohort was treatment-naive prior to thyroid surgery. TCRdb re-processed the PCR reads through MiXCR. The sample has about 30,000 clones, about 4% seen once. Input material: blood. These receptors all come from a female donor with papillary thyroid cancer or a benign thyroid nodule (not recorded which). Some clones in this sample may be carry-over from other donors' samples.

This rearrangement joins TRBV27 to TRBJ2-3; TRBD2 agrees at 7 bases. The germline V gene has CDR1 MNHEY and CDR2 SMNVEV (reference sequence). V shed 5 bases and J 0 bases; nucleotides not matched to a gene: 8. The CDR3 is 16 amino acids. CDR3 nucleotide sequence: TGTGCCAGCAGTCCTCTCGAAGCGGGAAGCACAGATACGCAGTATTTT. Protein: CASSPLEAGSTDTQYF.

This clone qualifies as medium-sized. The chain is built from TRBV28 and TRBJ2-7; the match to TRBD1 covers 12 bases. CDR1 and CDR2 from the germline V gene are MDHEN and SYDVKM. V lost 9 bases to trimming and J lost 4 bases; unmatched junction nucleotides: 4. This CDR3 is 13 amino acids long. The CDR3, as DNA: TGTGCCAGTTGGGGACAGGGGGCTTACGAGCAGTACTTC. Its protein product is CASWGQGAYEQYF.

A note on this clone: One end of the junction is discordant with germline, which a read error may explain. The sample carries other DNA sequences with the same CDR3. This chain's CDR3 is CASSLSQGGLSGANVLTF. Written as DNA, the CDR3 is TGTGCCAGCAGCTTATCTCAGGGGGGTCTCTCTGGGGCCAACGTCCTGACCTTC. The chain couples TRBV7-9 to TRBJ2-6; possibly TRBD1 for D (7 bases). This CDR3 has 18 residues. The germline V gene has CDR1 SEHNR and CDR2 FQNEAQ (reference sequence).

Remarks on this clone: A single base separates this from a much larger clone, so it may be a read error. The chain employs TRBV19 and TRBJ2-4; the D gene is possibly TRBD1 (5 bases). The V gene's germline CDR1 is LNHDA and CDR2 SQIVND (reference sequence). This CDR3 has 13 residues. V was pared by 3 bases and J by 7 bases, with 10 bases between. The DNA for the CDR3 is TGTGCCAGTAGTATCGCAGGGTGCAACATTCAGTACTTC. Translated: CASSIAGCNIQYF.

This clone was recorded many times. The V and J genes are TRBV10-3 and TRBJ2-1; D gene uncertain. Trimming removed 4 bases at V and 10 bases at J, with 11 bases between. This CDR3 is built from 12 residues. Germline CDR1 and CDR2: ENHRY and SYGVKD. Written as DNA, the CDR3 is TGTGCCATCAGTGGGGGTTTTTTCGAGCAGTTCTTC. Protein sequence: CAISGGFFEQFF.

This clone was observed a handful of times. V gene TRBV6-4 combines with J gene TRBJ2-1; 14 nucleotides agree with TRBD2. V gave up 0 bases and J gave up 8 bases; unmatched junction bases: 0. The germline V gene encodes CDR1 MRHNA and CDR2 SNTAGT. The CDR3 extends over 15 amino acids. This CDR3 is CASSDSTSGGDEQFF. In DNA form, the CDR3 reads TGTGCCAGCAGTGACTCGACTAGCGGGGGGGATGAGCAGTTCTTC.

As regards this clone: The junction departs from germline at one end; a sequencing error may be responsible. This sequence joins TRBV5-1 and TRBJ2-2; D might be TRBD1 or TRBD2, each matching 5 bases. The CDR3 contains 15 residues. In germline, CDR1 is SGHRS, CDR2 YFSETQ. CDR3 nucleotides: TGCGCCAGCAGCTTGGGACTATGGGGCACCGGGGAGCTGTTCTTT. Amino acid sequence: CASSLGLWGTGELFF.